The clone carrying this TCR beta chain came up a few times. Its antigen is still unknown. This record belongs to a study of response to subunit inactivated influenza vaccine. TCRdb re-called the RT-PCR reads with MiXCR, one entry per CDR3 protein. The repertoire holds around 580,000 distinct CDR3 sequences, with 12% to 15% as singletons. Whole-study findings and limits: Authors proposed each seasonal influenza vaccination draws in few new T cells.

V was shortened by 1 base and J by 8 bases, with 8 bases between the two germline ends. The CDR3 sequence is 12 residues long. Germline-derived CDR1 and CDR2 are SGHAT and FQNNGV. The source of this sequence is a man aged 45-65 years who received an inactivated influenza vaccine. The chain uses TRBV11-2 and TRBJ1-1; no reliable D call. Sequencing used PBMCs from blood, obtained 11 to 12 days after vaccination. CDR3 bases: TGTGCCAGCAGCTTAGCCCAACGAGAAGCTTTCTTT. Translating it yields CASSLAQREAFF. Full variable domain (outside the CDR3, taken from reference TRBV11-2 and TRBJ1-1): EAGVAQSPRYKIIEKRQSVAFWCNPISGHATLYWYQQILGQGPKLLIQFQNNGVVDDSQLPKDRFSAERLKGVDSTLKIQPAKLEDSAVYLCASSLAQREAFFGQGTRLTVV.